Following are 7 T cell receptor beta chains from one sample sequenced in a study of blood T cell repertoires in COVID-19. Using immunoSEQ multiplex PCR, the repertoire was profiled, and TCRdb retains in-frame clones only, with some absent. The profile covers roughly 55,000 clones, with 80% to 95% appearing a single time and approximately 15% taken by the ten largest. Sequenced material: peripheral blood. The source is a human donor with active COVID-19. The donor label of this sample is uncertain.

The chain employs TRBV24-1 and TRBJ2-2; perhaps TRBD1 as D (5 bases). Trimming took off 2 bases at V and 1 base at J, with 10 bases between the two ends. The germline gives CDR1 KGHDR, CDR2 SFDVKD. The CDR3 extends over 16 amino acids. CDR3 bases: TGTGCCACCAGTGATTCCCAAACAGGGAACACCGGGGAGCTGTTTTTT. This gives the protein CATSDSQTGNTGELFF.

The CDR3 DNA follows: TGTGCCAGCAGCGTAGCCCGGGACAACGATTCGGGCTACACCTTC. It yields the protein CASSVARDNDSGYTF. The chain employs TRBV9 and TRBJ1-2, with a possible D match to TRBD1 (6 bases). Germline CDR1 SGDLS, CDR2 YYNGEE. The CDR3 spans 15 residues. Trimming left V 0 bases short and J 8 bases short, with 17 bases between.

This clone is a singleton in its sample. The J gene is TRBJ2-1, the V gene TRBV11-2; no firm D call. Trimming pared 1 base from V and 15 bases from J, leaving 10 bases between. This CDR3 is built from 11 residues. Germline V gene sequence: CDR1 SGHAT, CDR2 FQNNGV. The DNA of the CDR3 is TGTGCCAGCAGCTTAGGGGCAGACCCGTTCTTC. Its translation: CASSLGADPFF.

The chain employs TRBV7-3 and TRBJ2-1, with TRBD1 matching 7 bases. V shed 0 bases and J 4 bases; nucleotides not matched to a gene: 6. Germline V lookup: CDR1 SGHTA, CDR2 FQGTGA. The length of the CDR3 is 16 residues. The CDR3 loop reads CASSLTSGQAYNEQFF. The CDR3 DNA reads TGTGCCAGCAGCTTAACGTCTGGACAGGCTTACAATGAGCAGTTCTTC.

This chain links TRBV9 with TRBJ1-1; TRBD1 might be the D (6 bases). V gave up 5 bases and J gave up 5 bases, with 13 bases separating them. The CDR3 is made up of 13 amino acids. Germline V lookup: CDR1 SGDLS, CDR2 YYNGEE. The CDR3 region has the DNA TGTGCCAGCAGTACCACAGGGTTTACTGAAGCTTTCTTT. Translating gives CASSTTGFTEAFF. Full variable domain (missing parts from reference TRBV9 and TRBJ1-1): DSGVTQTPKHLITATGQRVTLRCSPRSGDLSVYWYQQSLDQGLQFLIQYYNGEERAKGNILERFSAQQFPDLHSELNLSSLELGDSALYFCASSTTGFTEAFFGQGTRLTVV.

The J gene is TRBJ2-3, the V gene TRBV7-9, with 12 bases lining up with TRBD2. CDR1 is SEHNR, CDR2 FQNEAQ, per germline (reference sequence). J lost 1 base, V lost 5 bases, and 4 bases had no gene match. This CDR3 region has 16 residues. This CDR3 reads CASSHRTSGGTDTQYF. The CDR3 DNA sequence: TGTGCCAGCAGCCACAGGACTAGCGGGGGCACAGATACGCAGTATTTT.

Here the CDR3 DNA reads TGTGCCAGCAGCGAGGCTGGACAGCCGTTCTACGAGCAGTACGTC. Translated: CASSEAGQPFYEQYV. The rearrangement uses TRBV5-5 and TRBJ2-7; the D gene is possibly TRBD1 (6 bases). This CDR3 contains 15 residues. Trimming took 4 bases from V and 3 from J, leaving 17 bases between them. Germline values: CDR1 SGHKS, CDR2 YYEKEE (reference sequence).